This TCR beta chain was identified in a study of T cell repertoires in cytomegalovirus infection. This clonotype has only a few counts. Its antigen is as yet unknown. TCRdb analysed the reads with MiXCR anew, one entry per CDR3 protein. The sample has 640,000 or so distinct CDR3 sequences; around 32% are singletons. Germline lookup yields CDR1 LNHDA and CDR2 SQIVND (reference sequence). The CDR3 has 17 amino acids. V was clipped by 1 base and J by 9 bases; unmatched bases: 13. The specimen was cultured PBMCs, collected from culture after CMV antigen stimulation. This rearrangement joins TRBV19 to TRBJ2-1; 9 bases map to TRBD1. The TCR originated in a human donor in good health (CMV status not recorded). Some clones in this sample may be carry-over from other donors' samples. The CDR3 bases are TGTGCCAGTAGTATAGTAGGGCTGGGACAGGGTACGAGTGAGCAGTTCTTC. It is translated as CASSIVGLGQGTSEQFF.